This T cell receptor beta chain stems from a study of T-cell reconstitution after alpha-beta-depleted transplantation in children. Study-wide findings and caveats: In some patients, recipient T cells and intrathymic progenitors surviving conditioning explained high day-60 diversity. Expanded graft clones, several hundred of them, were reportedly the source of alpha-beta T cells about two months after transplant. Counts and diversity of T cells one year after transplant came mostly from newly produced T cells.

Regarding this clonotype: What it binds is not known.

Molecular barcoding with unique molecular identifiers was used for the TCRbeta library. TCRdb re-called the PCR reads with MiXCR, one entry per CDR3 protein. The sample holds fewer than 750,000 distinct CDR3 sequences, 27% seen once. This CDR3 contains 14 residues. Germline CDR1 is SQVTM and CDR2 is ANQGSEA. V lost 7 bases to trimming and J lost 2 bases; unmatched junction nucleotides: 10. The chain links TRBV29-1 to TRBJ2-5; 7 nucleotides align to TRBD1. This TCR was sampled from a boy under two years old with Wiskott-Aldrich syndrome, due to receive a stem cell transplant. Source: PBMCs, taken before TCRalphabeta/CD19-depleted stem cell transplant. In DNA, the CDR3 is TGCAGCGCCCCTGACAGGGTCCAACAAGAGACCCAGTACTTC. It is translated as CSAPDRVQQETQYF.